The following is a TCR beta chain sequence with its context. The source of the sample is a study of cytomegalovirus exposure and HLA in healthy donors. The CDR3 runs 16 residues. Germline CDR1 reads MNHEY; CDR2 reads SMNVEV (reference sequence). V lost 5 bases to trimming and J lost 3 bases; unmatched junction nucleotides: 9. The PCR used 60 Vbeta and 13 Jbeta primers. Sequencing was performed with immunoSEQ multiplex PCR; in TCRdb, only in-frame clones are kept and a portion is missing. The top ten hold under 2% of the sample, which has roughly 180,000 clones, around three quarters seen once. The chain combines TRBV27 with TRBJ2-1; 8 bases are a match to TRBD2. The TCR was taken from a woman aged 25-40 years in good health and CMV-seronegative. What was sequenced was PBMCs. The CDR3 protein is CASSPSGGEFYNEQFF. CDR3 in DNA: TGTGCCAGCAGTCCAAGCGGGGGTGAGTTCTACAATGAGCAGTTCTTC.